This T cell receptor beta chain stems from a study of post-analysis software for immune sequencing data. Broader study findings: There was significantly lower normalized Chao1 diversity in multiple sclerosis patients than in controls. Compared with controls, patients had more of 4 or 5 TRBV segments, including TRBV5-6, TRBV5-1 and TRBV20-1. Analysis by F measure revealed that same-batch samples clustered strongly together.

Of note for this clonotype: The target antigen is unknown.

CDR1 and CDR2 from the germline V gene are SEHNR and FQNEAQ (reference sequence). Trimming removed 1 base from V and 14 bases from J; junction bases left unmatched: 5. The CDR3 contains 12 residues. Unique molecular identifiers were built into the TCR beta cDNA libraries. MiXCR, applied by TCRdb to the PCR reads, yields one record per CDR3 protein. The profile shows hundreds of thousands of distinct CDR3 sequences, roughly 45% of them singletons. This sequence joins TRBV7-9 and TRBJ2-1; 7 bases line up with TRBD2. This clonotype originated in a girl aged 10-17 years with multiple sclerosis. Source material: blood. The CDR3 protein is CASSLELARKFF. The CDR3 DNA reads TGTGCCAGCAGCTTAGAACTAGCGAGGAAGTTCTTC.